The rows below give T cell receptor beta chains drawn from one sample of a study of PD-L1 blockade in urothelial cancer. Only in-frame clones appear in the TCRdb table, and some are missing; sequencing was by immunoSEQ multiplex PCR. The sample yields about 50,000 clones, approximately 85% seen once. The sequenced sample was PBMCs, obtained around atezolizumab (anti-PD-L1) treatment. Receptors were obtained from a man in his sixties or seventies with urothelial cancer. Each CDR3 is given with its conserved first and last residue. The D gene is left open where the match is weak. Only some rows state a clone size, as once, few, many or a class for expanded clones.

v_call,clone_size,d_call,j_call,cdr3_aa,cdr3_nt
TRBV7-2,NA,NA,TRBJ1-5,CASSLEGRPAAQPQHF,TGTGCCAGCAGCTTAGAGGGGAGGCCGGCGGCCCAGCCCCAGCATTTT
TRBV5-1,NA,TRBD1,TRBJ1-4,CASSLRDRGAIQPTNEKLFF,TGCGCCAGCAGCCTCCGGGACAGGGGCGCCATACAGCCAACTAATGAAAAACTGTTTTTT
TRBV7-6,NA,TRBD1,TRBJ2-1,CASSYGTGGKNEQFF,TGTGCCAGCAGCTACGGGACAGGGGGCAAGAATGAGCAGTTCTTC
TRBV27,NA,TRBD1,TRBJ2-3,CASSSATGTVSTDTQYF,TGTGCCAGCAGTTCAGCAACCGGGACAGTTAGCACAGATACGCAGTATTTT
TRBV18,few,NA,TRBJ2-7,CASSPVSNEQYF,TGTGCCAGCTCACCAGTCAGTAACGAGCAGTACTTC
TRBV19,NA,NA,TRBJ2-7,CASSPMTGTYYEQYF,TGTGCCAGTAGTCCAATGACTGGGACTTATTACGAGCAGTACTTC
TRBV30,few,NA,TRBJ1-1,CAWSEGDTEAFF,TGTGCCTGGAGTGAAGGGGACACTGAAGCTTTCTTT
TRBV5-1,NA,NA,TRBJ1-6,CASSSEQDSPLHF,TGCGCCAGCAGCTCCGAACAGGATTCACCCCTCCACTTT
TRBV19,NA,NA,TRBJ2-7,CASSIGGAGLREQYF,TGTGCCAGTAGTATAGGTGGGGCTGGATTACGGGAGCAGTACTTC
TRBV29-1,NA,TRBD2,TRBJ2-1,CSADRGGSYNEQFF,TGCAGCGCTGACCGGGGGGGGTCCTACAATGAGCAGTTCTTC
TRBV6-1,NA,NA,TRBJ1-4,CASTKRGLKEKLFF,TGTGCCAGCACCAAAAGGGGGTTAAAGGAAAAACTGTTTTTT
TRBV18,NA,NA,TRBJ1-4,CASSPSSRGDEKLFF,TGTGCCAGCTCACCAAGTAGCCGGGGAGATGAAAAACTGTTTTTT
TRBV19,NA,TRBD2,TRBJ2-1,CASSPGLAALYNEQFF,TGTGCCAGTAGTCCGGGACTAGCGGCCCTCTACAATGAGCAGTTCTTC
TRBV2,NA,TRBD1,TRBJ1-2,CASRDRGNYGYTF,TGTGCCAGCAGGGACAGGGGGAACTATGGCTACACCTTC
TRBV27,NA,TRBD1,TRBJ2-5,CASSPTGGRETQYF,TGTGCCAGCAGTCCGACAGGGGGCCGGGAGACCCAGTACTTC
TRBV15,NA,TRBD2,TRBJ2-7,CATSRDFAGAGYEQYF,TGTGCCACCAGCAGAGATTTTGCGGGAGCAGGCTACGAGCAGTACTTC
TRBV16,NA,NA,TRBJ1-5,CASSQASGSNQPQHF,TGTGCCAGCAGCCAAGCTTCAGGGTCCAATCAGCCCCAGCATTTT
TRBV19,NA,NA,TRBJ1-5,CASSTRPGESQPQHF,TGTGCCAGTAGTACTCGACCGGGGGAGAGTCAGCCCCAGCATTTT